The 16 T cell receptor beta chains reported below all come from one sample, sequenced in a study of PD-1 blockade in classical Hodgkin lymphoma. All trial patients relapsed after autologous stem cell transplantation. The repertoire was sequenced with immunoSEQ multiplex PCR; TCRdb's copy has only in-frame clones and lacks some. The repertoire has 95,000 or so clones, approximately 83% of them found once; the top ten carry 9% to 15%. The sample in question was peripheral blood mononuclear cells (PBMCs), obtained at baseline. The receptors were sampled from a human donor with classical Hodgkin lymphoma.

This clone was seen a few times. V usage is TRBV19 and J usage is TRBJ2-4; 8 nucleotides align to TRBD1. Unmatched junction bases numbered 9, after V lost 5 bases and J lost 0 bases. CDR3 length: 17 residues. The germline V gene has CDR1 LNHDA and CDR2 SQIVND (reference sequence). The CDR3 sequence: CASSAETGALAKNIQYF. For the CDR3, the DNA is TGTGCCAGTAGTGCGGAGACAGGGGCGCTAGCCAAAAACATTCAGTACTTC.

This clone was seen only a few times. The chain combines TRBV6-1 with TRBJ2-3, with D perhaps assigned TRBD1 or TRBD2 (5 bases each). The CDR3 is 17 amino acids. The V and J ends lost 4 bases and 5 bases respectively, with 22 bases between them. Germline V CDR1 and CDR2: MNHNS, SASEGT. This chain's CDR3 is CASSGPWGYHTVDTQYF. The CDR3 coding sequence is TGTGCCAGCAGTGGACCTTGGGGGTACCACACAGTAGATACGCAGTATTTT.

V is TRBV5-1 and J is TRBJ2-3; tentatively, D is TRBD1 (5 bases). Per the germline V gene, CDR1 is SGHRS and CDR2 is YFSETQ. Trimming cost V 0 bases and J 1 base, with 9 bases left between them. This CDR3 is 15 amino acids long. The CDR3 DNA reads TGCGCCAGCAGCTTGGAAAGGGGCCGCACAGATACGCAGTATTTT. This encodes CASSLERGRTDTQYF.

The chain carries TRBV7-9 and TRBJ2-5; D unclear. This CDR3 has 14 amino acids. Germline V lookup: CDR1 SEHNR, CDR2 FQNEAQ (reference sequence). Trimming cost V 1 base and J 5 bases, with 11 bases left between them. CDR3 bases: TGTGCCAGCAGCTTAGGTCAGCCGGGTGAGACCCAGTACTTC. As protein: CASSLGQPGETQYF.

This chain links TRBV19 with TRBJ2-7; TRBD2 aligns across 11 bases. The V gene end was trimmed by 5 bases and the J gene end by 3 bases; junction bases not matched to a gene: 6. Looked up from germline, CDR1 is LNHDA and CDR2 is SQIVND (reference sequence). The CDR3 runs 15 residues. The DNA for the CDR3 is TGTGCCAGTAGTTTCGGACTAGCGGGTAACTACGAGCAGTACTTC. This codes for CASSFGLAGNYEQYF.

This clone was observed once. The rearrangement uses TRBV9 and TRBJ2-1; 14 bases are shared with TRBD2. Germline values: CDR1 SGDLS, CDR2 YYNGEE. J lost 9 bases, V lost 1 base, and 9 bases had no gene match. The CDR3 loop spans 17 amino acids. CDR3 sequence: CASSVNPGLAGVGEQFF. The CDR3 region has the DNA TGTGCCAGCAGCGTAAACCCGGGACTAGCGGGAGTTGGTGAGCAGTTCTTC.

The rearrangement joins TRBV19 to TRBJ2-7; 8 nucleotides line up with TRBD2. Germline V gene data show CDR1 as LNHDA and CDR2 as SQIVND (reference sequence). The CDR3 totals 15 residues. Losses at the gene ends were 3 bases for V and 4 bases for J; bases not matched to a gene: 8. The CDR3 is CASSISGLAGYEQYF. CDR3 coding DNA: TGTGCCAGTAGTATTAGTGGACTAGCAGGTTACGAGCAGTACTTC.

This clone occurred once. The J gene is TRBJ2-5, the V gene TRBV7-2; 10 bases align to TRBD1. This CDR3 has 15 amino acids. V was clipped by 3 bases and J by 5 bases; unmatched bases: 6. The germline V gene encodes CDR1 SGHTA and CDR2 FQGNSA. The CDR3 DNA follows: TGTGCCAGCAGCTTCTCGGGACAGGGGTTCGAGACCCAGTACTTC. The encoded protein is CASSFSGQGFETQYF. Using reference TRBV7-2 and TRBJ2-5 for the parts outside the CDR3, the full variable domain is GAGVSQSPSNKVTEKGKDVELRCDPISGHTALYWYRQSLGQGLEFLIYFQGNSAPDKSGLPSDRFSAERTGGSVSTLTIQRTQQEDSAVYLCASSFSGQGFETQYFGPGTRLLVL.

This chain uses TRBV19 with TRBJ2-1; maybe TRBD1 (6 bases). The CDR3 sequence is 12 residues long. The V end was cut by 5 bases, the J end by 9 bases, with 11 bases between. Germline CDR1 LNHDA, CDR2 SQIVND (reference sequence). CDR3 DNA: TGTGCCAGTAGTCCCCAGGGGATTGAGCAGTTCTTC. Protein: CASSPQGIEQFF.

This clone occurred once. This chain connects TRBV6-1 to TRBJ2-3; 9 bases match TRBD1. The CDR3 runs to 16 residues. V shed 3 bases, J shed 2 bases, and the junction held 6 bases outside the gene matches. Germline CDR1 and CDR2: MNHNS and SASEGT. The CDR3: CASSDLQGAPTDTQYF. In DNA form, the CDR3 reads TGTGCCAGCAGTGACCTACAGGGGGCGCCCACAGATACGCAGTATTTT.

The chain uses TRBV5-4 and TRBJ2-1, with 13 bases that match TRBD2. The CDR3 runs to 16 residues. Losses at the gene ends were 6 bases for V and 6 bases for J; bases not matched to a gene: 9. Germline-derived CDR1 and CDR2 are SGHNT and YYREEE (reference sequence). The CDR3 sequence is CASIGGTSGKFNEQFF. The CDR3 nucleotides read TGTGCCAGCATCGGCGGGACTAGCGGGAAGTTCAATGAGCAGTTCTTC.

V and J are TRBV11-2 and TRBJ1-2, with unresolved D. CDR1 and CDR2 (germline): SGHAT, FQNNGV. This CDR3 has 16 amino acids. V was clipped by 2 bases and J by 6 bases, with 19 bases between them. The CDR3 protein is CASSLFGGGLVDGYTF. The CDR3 region has the DNA TGTGCCAGCAGCTTATTTGGAGGCGGGCTTGTTGATGGCTACACCTTC.

The chain has TRBV28 and TRBJ2-5; TRBD1 is a possible D gene (6 bases). The CDR3 is 13 residues long. Germline V gene data show CDR1 as MDHEN and CDR2 as SYDVKM. The V end was cut by 6 bases, the J end by 4 bases, with 12 bases between. This CDR3 is CASSPRGPETQYF. The DNA of the CDR3 is TGTGCCAGCAGCCCCAGGGGCCCAGAGACCCAGTACTTC.

V is TRBV30 and J is TRBJ1-2, with a tentative D call TRBD1 (5 bases). Germline V gene sequence: CDR1 GTSNPN, CDR2 SVGIG (reference sequence). The CDR3 loop spans 14 amino acids. V shed 2 bases and J shed 2 bases, with 12 bases lying between them. The CDR3 region is CAWSRGAGNYGYTF. CDR3 nucleotides: TGTGCCTGGAGTCGCGGGGCAGGGAACTATGGCTACACCTTC. The full variable domain, with the rest looked up from reference TRBV30 and TRBJ1-2, is SQTIHQWPATLVQPVGSPLSLECTVEGTSNPNLYWYRQAAGRGLQLLFYSVGIGQISSEVPQNLSASRPQDRQFILSSKKLLLSDSGFYLCAWSRGAGNYGYTFGSGTRLTVV.

The chain joins TRBV5-4 to TRBJ2-5; the match to TRBD1 covers 9 bases. Germline loops: CDR1 SGHNT, CDR2 YYREEE (reference sequence). This CDR3 region has 15 residues. With V trimmed by 3 bases and J by 4 bases, 7 bases remained unmatched. The CDR3 loop reads CASSWGTGFGETQYF. The CDR3 bases are TGTGCCAGCAGCTGGGGGACAGGGTTTGGAGAGACCCAGTACTTC. Using reference TRBV5-4 and TRBJ2-5 for the parts outside the CDR3, the full variable domain is ETGVTQSPTHLIKTRGQQVTLRCSSQSGHNTVSWYQQALGQGPQFIFQYYREEENGRGNFPPRFSGLQFPNYSSELNVNALELDDSALYLCASSWGTGFGETQYFGPGTRLLVL.

The chain has TRBV9 and TRBJ2-5; 7 bases align to TRBD2. This CDR3 has 13 residues. Trimming took 4 bases from V and 5 from J; bases not matched to a gene: 5. Germline CDR1 and CDR2: SGDLS and YYNGEE. CDR3 protein: CASSSSGTETQYF. The CDR3 DNA follows: TGTGCCAGCAGCTCCAGCGGGACGGAGACCCAGTACTTC.